Listed below are T cell receptor beta chains from one sample, sequenced in a study of cytomegalovirus exposure and HLA in healthy donors. Sequencing was performed with immunoSEQ multiplex PCR; in TCRdb, only in-frame clones are kept and a portion is missing. The sample shows under 200,000 clones, roughly 80% of them seen only once. The sample comprised PBMCs. These receptors were collected from a woman in her twenties or thirties in good health and CMV-seronegative. CDR3s include the opening cysteine and the closing phenylalanine or tryptophan. D genes are given only for firm matches. Part of the rows lack a size; the others show once, few, many or a class for expanded clones.

D	V	length	J	size	DNA	CDR3
NA	TRBV7-9	14	TRBJ2-7	few	TGTGCCAGCAGCTTTGGACAGAACTCCTACGAGCAGTACTTC	CASSFGQNSYEQYF
TRBD2	TRBV7-9	15	TRBJ2-2	NA	TGTGCCAGCAGCTCCTCTGGGAGGGGAACCGGGGAGCTGTTTTTT	CASSSSGRGTGELFF
NA	TRBV28	12	TRBJ1-2	NA	TGTGCCAGCAGTTTGACAGGTCGTGGCTACACCTTC	CASSLTGRGYTF
NA	TRBV29-1	13	TRBJ1-1	NA	TGCAGCGTTGAGAGGTCAGTTGACACTGAAGCTTTCTTT	CSVERSVDTEAFF
TRBD1	TRBV15	14	TRBJ2-4	NA	TGTGCCACCAGCGTGAACAGGGGCGAGGGCATTCAGTACTTC	CATSVNRGEGIQYF
TRBD1	TRBV27	15	TRBJ1-6	NA	TGTGCCAGCAGTTTATCGACAGGGGGCTGGTCACCCCTCCACTTT	CASSLSTGGWSPLHF
NA	TRBV7-9	16	TRBJ1-5	NA	TGTGCCAGCAGCCCCACGGGTAGTAATAGCAATCAGCCCCAGCATTTT	CASSPTGSNSNQPQHF
NA	TRBV7-9	14	TRBJ2-2	NA	TGTGCCAGCAGTTCATCTGCGGCGGACGGGGAGCTGTTTTTT	CASSSSAADGELFF
TRBD1	TRBV5-8	15	TRBJ2-5	once	TGTGCCAGCAGCTCCGGGACAGGGAAAGGAGAGACCCAGTACTTC	CASSSGTGKGETQYF
NA	TRBV19	16	TRBJ2-2	NA	TGTGCCAGTAGTATGGCCCTTTTATCTAGCCCCGGGGAGCTGTTTTTT	CASSMALLSSPGELFF
TRBD1	TRBV11-3	15	TRBJ2-2	NA	TGTGCCAGCAGCTTAGGGGACAGGTTCCCCGGGGAGCTGTTTTTT	CASSLGDRFPGELFF
NA	TRBV23-1	13	TRBJ1-2	once	TGCGCCAGCAGTCCGGGGAGTAGCGGAGGCTACACCTTC	CASSPGSSGGYTF
NA	TRBV11-3	13	TRBJ1-1	NA	TGTGCCAGCAGCGTCGGGAGTGGCCCTGAAGCTTTCTTT	CASSVGSGPEAFF
NA	TRBV19	14	TRBJ1-1	NA	TGTGCCAGTAGTATGACCGCGGGGGACGGTGAAGCTTTCTTT	CASSMTAGDGEAFF
TRBD2	TRBV9	16	TRBJ2-1	few	TGTGCCAGCAGCGGGTTAGCGGGGGGCTCCTACAATGAGCAGTTCTTC	CASSGLAGGSYNEQFF
TRBD1	TRBV28	15	TRBJ1-1	NA	TGTGCCAGCAGTCAAAGATGGACAGGGGGCACTGAAGCTTTCTTT	CASSQRWTGGTEAFF
NA	TRBV5-6	14	TRBJ1-1	once	TGTGCCAGCAGCTTGGTAGGCGGGGGCACTGAAGCTTTCTTT	CASSLVGGGTEAFF
TRBD2	TRBV6-5	15	TRBJ2-3	NA	TGTGCCAGCAGGGTAGCGGGGGGGGGCACAGATACGCAGTATTTT	CASRVAGGGTDTQYF
NA	TRBV2	14	TRBJ2-4	NA	TGTGCCAGCAGTGAAAGGACCTCGGGGAACATTCAGTACTTC	CASSERTSGNIQYF
NA	TRBV7-8	16	TRBJ2-2	NA	TGTGCCAGCAGCCCCCGCGGGGCTCAGGTACCCGGGGAGCTGTTTTTT	CASSPRGAQVPGELFF
TRBD1	TRBV7-7	15	TRBJ2-1	NA	TGTGCTAGCAGCTTAGGCGGACAGGGTTGGAGTGAGCAGTTCTTC	CASSLGGQGWSEQFF
NA	TRBV4-1	12	TRBJ1-4	NA	TGCGCCAGCAGCCACCCTCTCGAAAAACTGTTTTTT	CASSHPLEKLFF
TRBD1	TRBV2	14	TRBJ2-1	NA	TGTGCCAGCAGTCCTTGGACAGGTGACAATGAGCAGTTCTTC	CASSPWTGDNEQFF
TRBD1	TRBV19	15	TRBJ2-2	NA	TGTGCCAGTAGTAGGCCGGGACAGGGTATCGGGGAGCTGTTTTTT	CASSRPGQGIGELFF
TRBD1	TRBV7-9	17	TRBJ2-7	NA	TGTGCCAGCAGCCCTTTGGGACAGGGCCTACTACGCTACGAGCAGTACTTC	CASSPLGQGLLRYEQYF
NA	TRBV2	15	TRBJ2-4	NA	TGTGCCAGCAATCTTTTTGGCGGCAGCAAAAACATTCAGTACTTC	CASNLFGGSKNIQYF
NA	TRBV2	12	TRBJ2-3	NA	TGTGCCAGCAGTGTCGGCACAGATACGCAGTATTTT	CASSVGTDTQYF
NA	TRBV10-3	12	TRBJ1-3	NA	TGTGCCATCAGTGAATCGGGAAACACCATATATTTT	CAISESGNTIYF
TRBD1	TRBV28	12	TRBJ1-2	NA	TGTGCCAGCGGGACAGGGCTCTATGGCTACACCTTC	CASGTGLYGYTF
TRBD1	TRBV2	15	TRBJ2-2	NA	TGTGCCAGCAGAGAATATACAGGGGGAACCGGGGAGCTGTTTTTT	CASREYTGGTGELFF